What follows describes a single TCR beta chain. The researchers obtained blood RNA from unsorted whole blood and also extracted germline DNA. The patients, who had chronic HBV infection, were treatment-naive (untreated). What was collected before surgery was approximately 3.8 milliliters of peripheral blood. From germline, CDR1 is MNHEY and CDR2 SVGAGI. The germline V and J ends were trimmed by 7 bases and 4 bases, with 16 bases remaining between them. This CDR3 is built from 14 residues. This entry comes from a study of tumor-infiltrating lymphocytes in primary liver carcinoma. Overall study context: Each of the samples returned roughly 3.5 to 8 million productive TCRbeta reads (a yield similar across tissue types).

TCR beta cDNA was made from 500 ng total RNA with a constant-region primer. Library construction for TCR beta comprised three nested multiplex PCR rounds performed with slightly modified ARM-PCR. A C-beta reverse primer and TRBV1-TRBV30 forward primers served in each of the first two PCR rounds, at around 10 cycles apiece. TCRdb passed the multiplex PCR reads through MiXCR, listing each CDR3 protein once. The sample includes about 310,000 distinct CDR3 sequences, approximately 54% seen only once; the top ten take over 15%. The V and J genes are TRBV6-5 and TRBJ1-1, with D perhaps matching TRBD1 (5 bases). This receptor was taken from a woman aged 25 to 39 with primary liver carcinoma and hepatitis B virus infection. The sample comprised peripheral blood. The CDR3 region has the DNA TGTGCCAGCATCCCACTGTCGAGGGGCACTGAAGCTTTCTTT. This encodes CASIPLSRGTEAFF.